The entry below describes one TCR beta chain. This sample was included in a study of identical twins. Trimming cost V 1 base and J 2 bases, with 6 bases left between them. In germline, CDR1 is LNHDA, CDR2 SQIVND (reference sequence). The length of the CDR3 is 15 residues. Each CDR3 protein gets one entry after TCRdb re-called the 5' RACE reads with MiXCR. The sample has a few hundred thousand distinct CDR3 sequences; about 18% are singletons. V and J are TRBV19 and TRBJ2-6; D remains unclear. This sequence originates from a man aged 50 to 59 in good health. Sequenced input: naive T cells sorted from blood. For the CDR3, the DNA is TGTGCCAGTAGTATAGCCCGAACTGGGGCCAACGTCCTGACTTTC. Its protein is CASSIARTGANVLTF.